This T cell receptor beta chain appears in the sequencing data of a study of blood T cells in healthy people across ages. Together with a sample-barcoded 5' primer, a J-beta primer mix was included in a second PCR lasting roughly 6 to 12 cycles. Carrying 12 random nucleotides, a template-switch adaptor labeled each individual cDNA molecule. TCRdb re-derived calls from the 5' RACE reads in MiXCR, one entry per CDR3 protein. Altogether around 1,000,000 distinct CDR3 sequences are present, about 23% being singletons, with the ten largest covering approximately 0.7%. Study conclusions and caveats: Relative to aged donors, long-lived donors carried more naive CD4+ cells and displayed higher diversity. Unsorted PBMC material precluded a definitive naive versus antigen-experienced comparison.

The CDR3 runs to 18 residues. CDR1 MDHEN and CDR2 SYDVKM come from the germline V gene. J gave up 8 bases and V 4 bases, and 21 bases lay outside the gene matches. This clonotype was recorded a few times. Its antigen is currently unknown. These data were also filed under a second study, of T cells of mothers and their children.

The material sequenced was blood. This rearrangement joins TRBV28 to TRBJ2-7, with TRBD1 identical over 9 bases. This sequence originates from a girl aged 2 to 10 in good health. The CDR3 loop reads CASSSPLVRDRVSLQQYF. The CDR3 region has the DNA TGTGCCAGCAGTTCCCCCCTGGTAAGGGACAGGGTTTCTCTTCAGCAGTACTTC.